The source of this T cell receptor beta chain is a study of cytomegalovirus exposure and HLA in healthy donors. Across the whole study: Drawn from HLA-typed donors, tens of millions of unique TCRs were held in an early data release. Points from the study as a whole: When the data were analyzed later, several of the most significant clusters appeared to be linked to common viral pathogens. Per a later analysis, 18,000 or so TCR beta sequences showed association with HLA alleles at 0.05 false discovery rate.

The PCR made use of 60 Vbeta and 13 Jbeta primers. Assay used: immunoSEQ multiplex PCR; TCRdb lists only in-frame clones, some missing. The specimen's table records 90,000 to 120,000 clones. As to this clone: Its antigen is as yet unknown.

V was clipped by 1 base and J by 3 bases; unmatched bases: 6. This CDR3 is 16 amino acids long. The germline gives CDR1 SGHDT, CDR2 YYEEEE. This chain uses TRBV5-6 with TRBJ1-1; 10 bases are a match to TRBD1. This TCR came from a man aged 50-60 years in good health and CMV-seronegative. Sequencing was carried out using PBMCs. For the CDR3, the DNA is TGTGCCAGCAGCTTGCAGGACAGGGGGGCGTACACTGAAGCTTTCTTT. Amino acid sequence: CASSLQDRGAYTEAFF.